This TCR beta chain was identified in a study of blood T cell repertoires in COVID-19. Study overall: Samples taken during acute and convalescent COVID-19 were collected in the United States, Italy and Spain.

This clone appeared once. Trimming cost V 2 bases and J 2 bases; bases outside gene matches: 16. The CDR3 loop spans 19 amino acids. Germline V gene data show CDR1 as MGHRA and CDR2 as YSYEKL. Study processing details: Reference gene primers were amplified, and this amplification served to estimate nucleated cell counts. The assay was immunoSEQ multiplex PCR, and TCRdb's table has in-frame clones only and misses some. V, J and clone size are those of that table, while D and trimming were read from the DNA. The sample holds about 140,000 clones; roughly four fifths are singletons and the top ten take about 6.4%.

The material sequenced was peripheral blood. The chain is built from TRBV4-1 and TRBJ1-2; 8 bases fit TRBD1. The receptor comes from a human donor in a cohort sampled during active COVID-19. The CDR3 DNA is TGCGCCAGCAGCCAATTCCCCCGGGACAGGCGAAAATCAAACTATGGCTACACCTTC. It yields the protein CASSQFPRDRRKSNYGYTF.